This TCR beta chain was captured in a study of blood T cell repertoires in COVID-19. Study background: The United States, Italy and Spain were the sources of the acute and convalescent COVID-19 samples. Sources were T cells, B-cell-depleted T cells, or PBMCs; the material itself was cDNA or gDNA.

Seattle's cohort entered during active infection and was followed longitudinally. Germline V CDR1 and CDR2: SGHVS, FQNEAQ. CDR3 length: 13 residues. Trimming at V came to 5 bases and at J to 5 bases, leaving 5 bases not matched to a gene. The data were produced by immunoSEQ multiplex PCR, yet TCRdb's version contains in-frame clones alone and is incomplete. The sample lists around 180,000 clones, 85% occurring once. This sequence originates from an older person with COVID-19, enrolled during active disease. The chain couples TRBV7-8 to TRBJ2-7; TRBD1 matches 8 bases. The sequenced sample was peripheral blood. The CDR3 region is CASSRRQGNEQYF. The CDR3 nucleotides are TGTGCCAGCAGCCGTAGACAGGGGAACGAGCAGTACTTC.